The source of this T cell receptor beta chain is a study of T cell changes during pregnancy in multiple sclerosis. Trimming removed 1 base from V and 7 bases from J; junction bases left unmatched: 5. Per germline, CDR1 SGHKS and CDR2 YYEKEE (reference sequence). The CDR3 is made up of 14 amino acids. Measured with immunoSEQ multiplex PCR; TCRdb has only the in-frame clones, and not every one. The sample contains tens of thousands of clones, under 95% of which appear only once. This specimen was peripheral blood, taken before pregnancy. The chain uses TRBV5-5 and TRBJ2-1; 7 nucleotides match TRBD1. This TCR was sampled from a female donor with multiple sclerosis, enrolled in a pregnancy study. CDR3 sequence (DNA): TGTGCCAGCAGCTTGCCAGGGGGAAAGAATGAGCAGTTCTTC. This codes for CASSLPGGKNEQFF.